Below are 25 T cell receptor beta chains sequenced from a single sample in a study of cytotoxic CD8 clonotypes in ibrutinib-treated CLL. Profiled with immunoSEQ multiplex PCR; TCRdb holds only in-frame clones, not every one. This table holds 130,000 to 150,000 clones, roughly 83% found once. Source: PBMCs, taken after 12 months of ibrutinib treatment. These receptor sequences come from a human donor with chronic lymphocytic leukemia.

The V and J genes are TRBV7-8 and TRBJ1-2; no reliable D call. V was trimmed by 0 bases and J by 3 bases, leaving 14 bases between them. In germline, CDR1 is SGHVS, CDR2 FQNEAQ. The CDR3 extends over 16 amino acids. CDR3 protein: CASSLAQTGADYGYTF. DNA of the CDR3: TGTGCCAGCAGCTTAGCCCAGACGGGTGCTGACTATGGCTACACCTTC.

The CDR3 DNA reads TGTGCCAGCAGCTCGGGACTAGCGGGGAACACCGGGGAGCTGTTTTTT. Translated: CASSSGLAGNTGELFF. The V call is TRBV5-8, the J call TRBJ2-2; 12 bases line up with TRBD2. Germline V CDR1 and CDR2: SGHTS, YDEGEE. CDR3 length: 16 residues. Trimming cost V 3 bases and J 1 base; bases outside gene matches: 1.

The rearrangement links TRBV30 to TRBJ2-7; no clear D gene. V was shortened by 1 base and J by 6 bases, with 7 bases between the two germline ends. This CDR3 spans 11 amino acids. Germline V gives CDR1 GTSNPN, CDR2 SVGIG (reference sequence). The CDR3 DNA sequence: TGTGCCTGGAGTGCCCTCGGCGAGCAGTACTTC. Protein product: CAWSALGEQYF.

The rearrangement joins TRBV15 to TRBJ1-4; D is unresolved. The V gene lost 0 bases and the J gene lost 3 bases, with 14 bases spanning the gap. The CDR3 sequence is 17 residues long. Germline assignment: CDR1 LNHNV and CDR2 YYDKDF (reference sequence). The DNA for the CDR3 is TGTGCCACCAGCAGAGATCCCGCCCGAGGGTCTAATGAAAAACTGTTTTTT. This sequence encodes CATSRDPARGSNEKLFF.

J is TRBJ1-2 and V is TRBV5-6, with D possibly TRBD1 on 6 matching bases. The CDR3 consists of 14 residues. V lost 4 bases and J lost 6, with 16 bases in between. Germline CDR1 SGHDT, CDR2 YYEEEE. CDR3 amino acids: CASSTTNRVDGYTF. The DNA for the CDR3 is TGTGCCAGCAGCACCACGAACAGGGTGGATGGCTACACCTTC.

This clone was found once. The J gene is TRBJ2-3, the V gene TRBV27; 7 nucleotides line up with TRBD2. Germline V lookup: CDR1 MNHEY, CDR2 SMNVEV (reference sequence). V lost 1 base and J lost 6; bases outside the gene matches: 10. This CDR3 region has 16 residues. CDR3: CASSLLGEGGMDTQYF. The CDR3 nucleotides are TGTGCCAGCAGTTTATTGGGGGAGGGTGGGATGGATACGCAGTATTTT.

CDR3 nucleotides: TGTGCCAGCAGCAGAGGGACAGGGAGTAATGAAAAACTGTTTTTT. Translated, it gives CASSRGTGSNEKLFF. The V and J genes are TRBV9 and TRBJ1-4, with 9 bases identical to TRBD1. The CDR3 covers 15 residues. The V gene's germline CDR1 is SGDLS and CDR2 YYNGEE. V was pared by 4 bases and J by 4 bases, with 5 bases of the junction left unmatched. The variable domain in full, completed from reference TRBV9 and TRBJ1-4, reads DSGVTQTPKHLITATGQRVTLRCSPRSGDLSVYWYQQSLDQGLQFLIQYYNGEERAKGNILERFSAQQFPDLHSELNLSSLELGDSALYFCASSRGTGSNEKLFFGSGTQLSVL.

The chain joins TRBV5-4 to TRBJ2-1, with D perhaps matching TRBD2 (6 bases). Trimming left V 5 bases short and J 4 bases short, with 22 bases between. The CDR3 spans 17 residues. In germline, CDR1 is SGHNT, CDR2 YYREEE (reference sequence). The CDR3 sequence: CASRLGLRGSIYNEQFF. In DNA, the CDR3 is TGTGCCAGCAGATTAGGTTTGCGGGGAAGCATATACAATGAGCAGTTCTTC. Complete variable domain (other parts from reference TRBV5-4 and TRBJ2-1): ETGVTQSPTHLIKTRGQQVTLRCSSQSGHNTVSWYQQALGQGPQFIFQYYREEENGRGNFPPRFSGLQFPNYSSELNVNALELDDSALYLCASRLGLRGSIYNEQFFGPGTRLTVL.

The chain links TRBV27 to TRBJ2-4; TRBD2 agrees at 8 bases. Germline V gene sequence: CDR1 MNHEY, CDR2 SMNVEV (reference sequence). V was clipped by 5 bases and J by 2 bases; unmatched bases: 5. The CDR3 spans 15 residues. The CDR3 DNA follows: TGTGCCAGCAGTAAAGCGGGAGTCTCCAAAAACATTCAGTACTTC. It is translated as CASSKAGVSKNIQYF.

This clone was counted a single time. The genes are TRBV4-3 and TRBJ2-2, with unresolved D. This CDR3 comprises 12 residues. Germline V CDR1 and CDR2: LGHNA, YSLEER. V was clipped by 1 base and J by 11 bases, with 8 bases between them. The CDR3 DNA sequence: TGCGCCAGCAGCCAAGTTCCTTCCGAGCTGTTTTTT. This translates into CASSQVPSELFF.

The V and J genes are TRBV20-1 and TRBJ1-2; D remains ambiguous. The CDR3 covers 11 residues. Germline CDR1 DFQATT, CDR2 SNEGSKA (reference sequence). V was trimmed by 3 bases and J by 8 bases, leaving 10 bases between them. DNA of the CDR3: TGCAGTGCTAGTCTCGAAATCGGCTACACCTTC. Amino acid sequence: CSASLEIGYTF.

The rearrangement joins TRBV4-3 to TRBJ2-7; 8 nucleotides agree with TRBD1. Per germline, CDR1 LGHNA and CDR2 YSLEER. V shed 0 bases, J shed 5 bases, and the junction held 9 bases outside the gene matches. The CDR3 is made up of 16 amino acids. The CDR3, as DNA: TGCGCCAGCAGCCAAGATCTTGGCAGGGGGCACAACGAGCAGTACTTC. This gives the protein CASSQDLGRGHNEQYF.

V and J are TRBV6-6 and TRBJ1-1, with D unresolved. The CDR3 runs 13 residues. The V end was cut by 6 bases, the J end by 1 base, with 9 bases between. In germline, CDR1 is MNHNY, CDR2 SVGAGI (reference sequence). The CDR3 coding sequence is TGTGCCAGCAGACCCAGCGCGAACACTGAAGCTTTCTTT. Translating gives CASRPSANTEAFF.

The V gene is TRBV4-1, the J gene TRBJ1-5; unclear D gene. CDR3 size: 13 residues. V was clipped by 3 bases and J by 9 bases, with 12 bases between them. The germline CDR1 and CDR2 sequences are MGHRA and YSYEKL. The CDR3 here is CASSQERETPQHF. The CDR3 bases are TGCGCCAGCAGCCAGGAGCGGGAGACGCCCCAGCATTTT.

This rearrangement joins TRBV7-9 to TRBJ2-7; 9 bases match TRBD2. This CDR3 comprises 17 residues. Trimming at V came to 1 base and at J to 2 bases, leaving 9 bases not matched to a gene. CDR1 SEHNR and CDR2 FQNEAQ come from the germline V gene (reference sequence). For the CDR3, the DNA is TGTGCCAGCAGCTTAGTAGGGTCTAGCGGGATACCCTACGAGCAGTACTTC. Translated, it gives CASSLVGSSGIPYEQYF.

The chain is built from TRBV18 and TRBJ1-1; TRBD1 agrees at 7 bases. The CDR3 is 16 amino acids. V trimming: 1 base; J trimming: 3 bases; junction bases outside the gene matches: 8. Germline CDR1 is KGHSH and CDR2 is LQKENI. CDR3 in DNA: TGTGCCAGCTCACCACGGGCAAGGGGGCGAGACACTGAAGCTTTCTTT. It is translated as CASSPRARGRDTEAFF. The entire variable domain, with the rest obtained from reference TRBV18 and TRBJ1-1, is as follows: NAGVMQNPRHLVRRRGQEARLRCSPMKGHSHVYWYRQLPEEGLKFMVYLQKENIIDESGMPKERFSAEFPKEGPSILRIQQVVRGDSAAYFCASSPRARGRDTEAFFGQGTRLTVV.

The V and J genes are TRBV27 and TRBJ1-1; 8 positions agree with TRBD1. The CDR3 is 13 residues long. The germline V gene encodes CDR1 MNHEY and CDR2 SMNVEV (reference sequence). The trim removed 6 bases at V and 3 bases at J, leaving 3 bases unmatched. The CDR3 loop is CASSRGRDTEAFF. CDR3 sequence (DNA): TGTGCCAGCAGCAGGGGGCGAGACACTGAAGCTTTCTTT.

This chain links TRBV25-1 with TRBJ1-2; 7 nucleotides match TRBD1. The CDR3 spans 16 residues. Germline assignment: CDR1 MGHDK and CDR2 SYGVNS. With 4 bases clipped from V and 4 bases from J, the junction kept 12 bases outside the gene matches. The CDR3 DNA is TGTGCCAGCAGTGCGTTTCTACAGGGGATAGGCTATGGCTACACCTTC. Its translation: CASSAFLQGIGYGYTF.

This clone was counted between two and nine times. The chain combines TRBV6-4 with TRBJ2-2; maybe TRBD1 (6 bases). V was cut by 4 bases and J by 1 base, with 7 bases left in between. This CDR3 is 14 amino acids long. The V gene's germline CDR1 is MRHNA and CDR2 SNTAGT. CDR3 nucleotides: TGTGCCAGCAGTGTGACAGGGAACACCGGGGAGCTGTTTTTT. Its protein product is CASSVTGNTGELFF.

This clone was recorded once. The CDR3 loop is CASSLEGAGGDTQYF. CDR3 in DNA: TGTGCCAGCAGCTTAGAGGGGGCGGGAGGCGATACGCAGTATTTT. The chain combines TRBV7-8 with TRBJ2-3; D is possibly TRBD2 (8 bases). The CDR3 has 15 residues. Trimming shortened V by 1 base and J by 6 bases, and 14 bases separated the two germline ends. CDR1 SGHVS and CDR2 FQNEAQ come from the germline V gene.

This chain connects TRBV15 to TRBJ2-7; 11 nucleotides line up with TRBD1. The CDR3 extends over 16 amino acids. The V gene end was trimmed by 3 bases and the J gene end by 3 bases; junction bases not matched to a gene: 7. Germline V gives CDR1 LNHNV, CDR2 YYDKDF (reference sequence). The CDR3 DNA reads TGTGCCACCAGCAGGGGGCCCGGGACAGGGGGCTACGAGCAGTACTTC. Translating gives CATSRGPGTGGYEQYF.

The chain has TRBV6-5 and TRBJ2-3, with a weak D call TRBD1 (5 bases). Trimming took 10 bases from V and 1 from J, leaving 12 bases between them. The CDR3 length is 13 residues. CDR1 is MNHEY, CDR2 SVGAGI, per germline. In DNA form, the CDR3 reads TGTGCCACTTGCAGGGCTCGCACAGATACGCAGTATTTT. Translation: CATCRARTDTQYF.

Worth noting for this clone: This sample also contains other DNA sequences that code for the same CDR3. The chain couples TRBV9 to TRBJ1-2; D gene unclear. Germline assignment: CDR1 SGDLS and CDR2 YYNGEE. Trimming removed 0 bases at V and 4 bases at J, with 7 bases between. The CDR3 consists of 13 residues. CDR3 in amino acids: CASSVEGSYGYTF. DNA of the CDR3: TGTGCCAGCAGCGTAGAAGGGTCCTATGGCTACACCTTC.

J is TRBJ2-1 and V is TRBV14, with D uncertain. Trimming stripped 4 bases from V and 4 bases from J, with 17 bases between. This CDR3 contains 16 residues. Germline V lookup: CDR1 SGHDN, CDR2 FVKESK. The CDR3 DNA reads TGTGCCAGCAGCCCTCCTCGTGGCGGATGGTACAATGAGCAGTTCTTC. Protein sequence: CASSPPRGGWYNEQFF.

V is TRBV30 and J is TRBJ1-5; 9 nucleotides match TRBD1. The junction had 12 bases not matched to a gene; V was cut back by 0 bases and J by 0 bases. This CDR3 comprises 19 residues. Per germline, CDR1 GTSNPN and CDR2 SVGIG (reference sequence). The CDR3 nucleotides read TGTGCCTGGAGTGTTACATACGGGACAGGGACCATTAGCAATCAGCCCCAGCATTTT. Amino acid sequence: CAWSVTYGTGTISNQPQHF.